These 19 T cell receptor beta chains originate from one sample sequenced in a study of blood T cell repertoires in COVID-19. Repertoires were generated with immunoSEQ multiplex PCR, while TCRdb's copy carries only in-frame clones and drops some. The profile covers roughly 240,000 clones, with 87% appearing a single time and roughly 2.6% taken by the ten largest. The sample comprised PBMCs or T cells enriched from blood (not recorded which). The receptor set was obtained from a woman aged 25 to 39 with acute COVID-19.

This rearrangement joins TRBV7-8 to TRBJ1-5; 10 bases match TRBD1. There are 14 residues in the CDR3. The junction had 6 bases not matched to a gene; V was cut back by 8 bases and J by 5 bases. Per the germline V gene, CDR1 is SGHVS and CDR2 is FQNEAQ. DNA for the CDR3: TGTGCCAGCGGGACAGGGGCCGGGGATCAGCCCCAGCATTTT. Translation gives CASGTGAGDQPQHF.

The V and J genes are TRBV3-1 (or the pseudogene TRBV3-2) and TRBJ2-5; 12 nucleotides match TRBD2. Germline assignment: CDR1 LGHDT and CDR2 YNNKEL (reference sequence). The CDR3 consists of 16 residues. The V gene end was trimmed by 1 base and the J gene end by 0 bases; junction bases not matched to a gene: 0. CDR3 in DNA: TGTGCCAGCAGCCAAGGGACTAGCGGGGACCAAGAGACCCAGTACTTC. Translation: CASSQGTSGDQETQYF.

J is TRBJ1-5 and V is TRBV19; TRBD1 agrees at 8 bases. Germline trimming cut 3 bases from V and 0 bases from J; bases unmatched to any gene: 4. In germline, CDR1 is LNHDA, CDR2 SQIVND (reference sequence). The CDR3 has 16 residues. DNA for the CDR3: TGTGCCAGTAGTATCCGACAGGGGTATAGCAATCAGCCCCAGCATTTT. Translating gives CASSIRQGYSNQPQHF.

This sequence joins TRBV28 and TRBJ1-1; D is unresolved. Trimming stripped 1 base from V and 6 bases from J, with 15 bases between. CDR1 and CDR2 from the germline V gene are MDHEN and SYDVKM. The CDR3 runs 15 residues. The CDR3 bases are TGTGCCAGCAGTTTATACCCAGGTACGTCGGCTGAAGCTTTCTTT. Its protein is CASSLYPGTSAEAFF.

The chain has TRBV19 and TRBJ2-1; a weak D match, TRBD1 (6 bases). From germline, CDR1 is LNHDA and CDR2 SQIVND (reference sequence). The length of the CDR3 is 15 residues. Trimming cost V 3 bases and J 4 bases, with 13 bases left between them. The CDR3 protein is CASSIGDGQYNEQFF. In nucleotides, the CDR3 is TGTGCCAGTAGTATCGGGGACGGACAGTACAATGAGCAGTTCTTC.

The rearrangement joins TRBV6-5 to TRBJ1-2, with D tentatively TRBD1 (6 bases). Germline V gene data show CDR1 as MNHEY and CDR2 as SVGAGI. The CDR3 has 14 amino acids. V shed 0 bases and J shed 3 bases, with 8 bases lying between them. The CDR3 protein is CASSYSEGDYGYTF. As DNA, the CDR3 is TGTGCCAGCAGTTACTCCGAGGGGGACTATGGCTACACCTTC.

This rearrangement joins TRBV27 to TRBJ1-4; 7 bases are shared with TRBD1. Germline V lookup: CDR1 MNHEY, CDR2 SMNVEV (reference sequence). The CDR3 runs to 14 residues. Unmatched junction bases numbered 8, after V lost 5 bases and J lost 8 bases. The CDR3 DNA follows: TGTGCCAGCAGTGGGGACAGAGAGGAGGAAAAACTGTTTTTT. This gives the protein CASSGDREEEKLFF.

This clone was counted a single time. This chain connects TRBV12-3 or TRBV12-4 to TRBJ1-1, with 7 nucleotides matching TRBD1. The CDR3 has 13 amino acids. Trimming at V came to 4 bases and at J to 4 bases, leaving 3 bases not matched to a gene. The CDR3 sequence is CASSSSGGTEAFF. The CDR3 DNA reads TGTGCCAGCAGTTCGTCAGGGGGCACTGAAGCTTTCTTT.

This chain links TRBV29-1 with TRBJ1-2; TRBD1 agrees at 7 bases. Looked up from germline, CDR1 is SQVTM and CDR2 is ANQGSEA. Germline trimming cut 6 bases from V and 3 bases from J; bases unmatched to any gene: 7. This CDR3 has 13 amino acids. CDR3 nucleotides: TGCAGCGTGGCCCCCGGGACAGACTATGGCTACACCTTC. Residues: CSVAPGTDYGYTF.

The chain couples TRBV15 to TRBJ1-1, with TRBD1 as a possible D gene (5 bases). Germline loops: CDR1 LNHNV, CDR2 YYDKDF (reference sequence). V was clipped by 3 bases and J by 0 bases, with 14 bases between them. The CDR3 runs to 16 residues. Here the CDR3 reads CATSSNPTGLNTEAFF. CDR3 sequence (DNA): TGTGCCACCAGCAGCAACCCAACAGGTTTGAACACTGAAGCTTTCTTT. The variable domain in full, completed from reference TRBV15 and TRBJ1-1, reads DAMVIQNPRYQVTQFGKPVTLSCSQTLNHNVMYWYQQKSSQAPKLLFHYYDKDFNNEADTPDNFQSRRPNTSFCFLDIRSPGLGDTAMYLCATSSNPTGLNTEAFFGQGTRLTVV.

This clone was counted once. V gene TRBV2 combines with J gene TRBJ1-5; 7 nucleotides line up with TRBD1. Germline V lookup: CDR1 SNHLY, CDR2 FYNNEI. With V trimmed by 7 bases and J by 0 bases, 6 bases remained unmatched. There are 15 residues in the CDR3. CDR3 region: CASNLGTDSNQPQHF. The CDR3 DNA is TGTGCCAGCAACCTAGGGACAGATAGCAATCAGCCCCAGCATTTT. Together with reference TRBV2 and TRBJ1-5, the CDR3 gives the full variable domain: EPEVTQTPSHQVTQMGQEVILRCVPISNHLYFYWYRQILGQKVEFLVSFYNNEISEKSEIFDDQFSVERPDGSNFTLKIRSTKLEDSAMYFCASNLGTDSNQPQHFGDGTRLSIL.

This sequence joins TRBV9 and TRBJ1-1; D is possibly TRBD1 (5 bases). The CDR3 spans 14 residues. Trimming left V 4 bases short and J 0 bases short, with 10 bases between. The germline gives CDR1 SGDLS, CDR2 YYNGEE. CDR3 sequence: CASSPQGLNTEAFF. CDR3 nucleotide sequence: TGTGCCAGCAGCCCCCAGGGCCTGAACACTGAAGCTTTCTTT.

The rearrangement uses TRBV10-3 and TRBJ1-1; D remains ambiguous. Germline CDR1 is ENHRY and CDR2 is SYGVKD. The CDR3 runs to 16 residues. Between the trimmed V and J ends, which lost 4 bases and 1 base, there was a span of 16 bases. CDR3 DNA sequence: TGTGCCATCAGTGTAGTTAAGTGGGCAGAGAACACTGAAGCTTTCTTT. Translating it yields CAISVVKWAENTEAFF.

V and J are TRBV4-3 and TRBJ2-2; 7 positions match TRBD1. Germline V gene sequence: CDR1 LGHNA, CDR2 YSLEER. With V trimmed by 1 base and J by 4 bases, 6 bases remained unmatched. This CDR3 has 16 amino acids. The DNA of the CDR3 is TGCGCCAGCAGCCAAGCAGGGGGTAAGGTCACCGGGGAGCTGTTTTTT. This codes for CASSQAGGKVTGELFF.

The chain recombines TRBV5-1 with TRBJ2-2; 8 bases match TRBD1. The trim removed 7 bases at V and 1 base at J, leaving 0 bases unmatched. The CDR3 is made up of 13 amino acids. From germline, CDR1 is SGHRS and CDR2 YFSETQ. CDR3 DNA: TGCGCCAGCGGGACAGGGAACACCGGGGAGCTGTTTTTT. Its protein product is CASGTGNTGELFF. The full variable domain, with the rest looked up from reference TRBV5-1 and TRBJ2-2, is KAGVTQTPRYLIKTRGQQVTLSCSPISGHRSVSWYQQTPGQGLQFLFEYFSETQRNKGNFPGRFSGRQFSNSRSEMNVSTLELGDSALYLCASGTGNTGELFFGEGSRLTVL.

The chain joins TRBV4-3 to TRBJ2-7, with D perhaps TRBD1 (5 bases). CDR3 size: 18 residues. The germline V gene has CDR1 LGHNA and CDR2 YSLEER. Trimming shortened V by 0 bases and J by 2 bases, and 20 bases separated the two germline ends. The CDR3 loop is CASSQDFIKRAGPYEQYF. DNA of the CDR3: TGCGCCAGCAGCCAAGATTTTATTAAGCGAGCAGGGCCCTACGAGCAGTACTTC.

Only one count was recorded for this clone. The chain is built from TRBV4-1 and TRBJ2-7, with D perhaps TRBD1 (6 bases). V lost 5 bases and J 1 base, leaving 15 bases between the germline ends. Germline CDR1 reads MGHRA; CDR2 reads YSYEKL. The CDR3 length is 15 residues. CDR3 in amino acids: CASSLKQGFSYEQYF. The CDR3 nucleotides read TGCGCCAGCAGCTTAAAGCAGGGGTTTTCCTACGAGCAGTACTTC.

The V gene is TRBV25-1, the J gene TRBJ1-1, with D perhaps TRBD1 (6 bases). V gave up 0 bases and J gave up 5 bases, with 19 bases separating them. The CDR3 spans 17 residues. Germline V gene sequence: CDR1 MGHDK, CDR2 SYGVNS. CDR3 bases: TGTGCCAGCAGTGAATATTATGGAGGTCAGGGGAATACTGAAGCTTTCTTT. Protein sequence: CASSEYYGGQGNTEAFF.

The chain carries TRBV7-9 and TRBJ1-1; D remains unclear. The germline V gene encodes CDR1 SEHNR and CDR2 FQNEAQ (reference sequence). This CDR3 spans 15 amino acids. V lost 5 bases and J 4 bases, leaving 17 bases between the germline ends. The CDR3 sequence: CASSLNPWAGTEAFF. CDR3 sequence (DNA): TGTGCCAGCAGCCTCAACCCTTGGGCAGGCACTGAAGCTTTCTTT.